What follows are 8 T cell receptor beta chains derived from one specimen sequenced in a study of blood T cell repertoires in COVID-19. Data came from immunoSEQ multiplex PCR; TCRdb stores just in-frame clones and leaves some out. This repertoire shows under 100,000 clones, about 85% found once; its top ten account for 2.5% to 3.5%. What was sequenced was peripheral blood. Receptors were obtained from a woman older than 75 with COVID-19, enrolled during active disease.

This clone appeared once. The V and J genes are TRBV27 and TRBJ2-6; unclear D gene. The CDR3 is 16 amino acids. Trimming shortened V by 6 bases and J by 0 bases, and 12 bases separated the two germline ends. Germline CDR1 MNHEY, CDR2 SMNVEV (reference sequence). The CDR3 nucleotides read TGTGCCAGCAGCCCTCGTAAATCCTCTGGGGCCAACGTCCTGACTTTC. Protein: CASSPRKSSGANVLTF.

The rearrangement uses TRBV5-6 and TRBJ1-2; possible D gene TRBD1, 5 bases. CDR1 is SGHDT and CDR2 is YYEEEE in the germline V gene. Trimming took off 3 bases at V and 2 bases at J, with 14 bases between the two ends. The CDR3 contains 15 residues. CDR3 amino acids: CASSWQGGGNYGYTF. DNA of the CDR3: TGTGCCAGCAGCTGGCAGGGAGGTGGAAACTATGGCTACACCTTC.

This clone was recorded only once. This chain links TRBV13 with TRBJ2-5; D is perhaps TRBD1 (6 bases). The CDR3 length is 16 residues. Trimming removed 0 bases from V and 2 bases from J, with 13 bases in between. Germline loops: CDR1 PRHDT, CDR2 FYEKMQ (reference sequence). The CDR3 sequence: CASSLGPRTGQETQYF. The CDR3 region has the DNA TGTGCCAGCAGCTTAGGACCGAGAACAGGGCAAGAGACCCAGTACTTC.

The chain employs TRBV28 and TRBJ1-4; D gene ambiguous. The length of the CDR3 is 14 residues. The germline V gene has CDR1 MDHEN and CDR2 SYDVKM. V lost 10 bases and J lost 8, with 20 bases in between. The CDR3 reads CATNSPGGWEKLFF. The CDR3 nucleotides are TGTGCCACCAACAGTCCCGGTGGTTGGGAAAAACTGTTTTTT.

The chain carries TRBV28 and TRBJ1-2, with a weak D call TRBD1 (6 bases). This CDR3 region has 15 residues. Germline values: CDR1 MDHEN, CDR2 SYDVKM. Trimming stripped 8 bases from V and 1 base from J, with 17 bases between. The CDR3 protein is CASGPGGALNYGYTF. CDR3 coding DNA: TGTGCCAGCGGGCCGGGGGGGGCACTTAACTATGGCTACACCTTC.

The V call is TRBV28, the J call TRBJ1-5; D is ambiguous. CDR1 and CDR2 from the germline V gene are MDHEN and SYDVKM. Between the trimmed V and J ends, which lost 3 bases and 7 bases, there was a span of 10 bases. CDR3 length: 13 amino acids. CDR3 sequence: CASSFPAGQPQHF. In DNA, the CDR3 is TGTGCCAGCAGTTTTCCGGCGGGGCAGCCCCAGCATTTT.

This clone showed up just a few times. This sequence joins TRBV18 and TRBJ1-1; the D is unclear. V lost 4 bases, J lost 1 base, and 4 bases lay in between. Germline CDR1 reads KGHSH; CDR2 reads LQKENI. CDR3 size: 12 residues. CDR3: CASSQRNTEAFF. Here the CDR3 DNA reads TGTGCCAGCTCACAGCGGAACACTGAAGCTTTCTTT.

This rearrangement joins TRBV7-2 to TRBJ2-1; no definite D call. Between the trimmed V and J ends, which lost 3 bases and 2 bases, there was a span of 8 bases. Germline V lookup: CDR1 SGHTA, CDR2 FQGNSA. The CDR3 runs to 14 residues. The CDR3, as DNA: TGTGCCAGCAGCTTGGAGCCGACCTACAATGAGCAGTTCTTC. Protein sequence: CASSLEPTYNEQFF. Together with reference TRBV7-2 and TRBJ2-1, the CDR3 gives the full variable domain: GAGVSQSPSNKVTEKGKDVELRCDPISGHTALYWYRQSLGQGLEFLIYFQGNSAPDKSGLPSDRFSAERTGGSVSTLTIQRTQQEDSAVYLCASSLEPTYNEQFFGPGTRLTVL.